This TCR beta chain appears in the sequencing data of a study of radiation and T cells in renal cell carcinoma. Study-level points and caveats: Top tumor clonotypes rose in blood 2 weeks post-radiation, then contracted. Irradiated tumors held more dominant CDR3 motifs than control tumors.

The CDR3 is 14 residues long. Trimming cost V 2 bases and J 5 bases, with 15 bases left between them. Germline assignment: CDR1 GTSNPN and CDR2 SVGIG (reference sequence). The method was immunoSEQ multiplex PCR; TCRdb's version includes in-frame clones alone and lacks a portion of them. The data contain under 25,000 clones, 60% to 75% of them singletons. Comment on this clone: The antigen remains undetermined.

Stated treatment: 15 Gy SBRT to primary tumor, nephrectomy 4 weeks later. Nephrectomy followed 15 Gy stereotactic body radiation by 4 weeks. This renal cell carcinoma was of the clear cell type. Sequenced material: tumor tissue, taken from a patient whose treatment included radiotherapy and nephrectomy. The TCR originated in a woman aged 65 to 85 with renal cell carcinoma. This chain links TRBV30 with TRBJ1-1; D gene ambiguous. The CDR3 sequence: CAWSHPTPRTEAFF. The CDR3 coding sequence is TGTGCCTGGAGTCATCCTACACCGAGGACTGAAGCTTTCTTT.